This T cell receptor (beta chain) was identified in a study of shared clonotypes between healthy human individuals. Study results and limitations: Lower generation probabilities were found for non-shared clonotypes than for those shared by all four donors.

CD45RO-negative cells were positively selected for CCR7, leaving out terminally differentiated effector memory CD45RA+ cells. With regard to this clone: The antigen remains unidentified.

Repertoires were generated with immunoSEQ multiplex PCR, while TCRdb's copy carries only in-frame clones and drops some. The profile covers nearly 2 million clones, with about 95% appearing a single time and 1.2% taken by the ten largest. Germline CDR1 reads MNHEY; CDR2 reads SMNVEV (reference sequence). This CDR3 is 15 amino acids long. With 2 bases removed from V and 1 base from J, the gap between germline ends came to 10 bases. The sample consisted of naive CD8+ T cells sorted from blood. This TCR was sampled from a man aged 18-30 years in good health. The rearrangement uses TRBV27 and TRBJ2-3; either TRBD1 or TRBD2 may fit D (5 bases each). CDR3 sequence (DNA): TGTGCCAGCAGTTTAGGGACGGCCCGCACAGATACGCAGTATTTT. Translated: CASSLGTARTDTQYF.